Listed below are T cell receptor beta chains from one sample, sequenced in a study of control samples from healthy donors and cancer patients. Libraries were prepared by immunoSEQ multiplex PCR; TCRdb keeps only in-frame clonotypes and omits some of them. This table holds fewer than 200,000 clones, around 88% found once. The sequenced material came from blood. These receptors all stem from a young woman in good health. CDR3s include the opening cysteine and the closing phenylalanine or tryptophan. The order of the fields is V gene, D gene, J gene, CDR3 protein, CDR3 DNA. D genes are given only for firm matches.

v_gene: TRBV21-1
d_gene: .
j_gene: TRBJ1-4
CDR3aa: CAIRLATNEKLFF
CDR3nt: TGTGCCATCCGACTCGCAACTAATGAAAAACTGTTTTTT

v_gene: TRBV19
d_gene: TRBD1
j_gene: TRBJ1-1
CDR3aa: CASSTDRDRTEAFF
CDR3nt: TGTGCCAGTAGTACGGACAGGGATAGGACTGAAGCTTTCTTT

v_gene: TRBV11-2
d_gene: .
j_gene: TRBJ2-2
CDR3aa: CASSLGSSRSNTGELFF
CDR3nt: TGTGCCAGCAGCTTAGGGTCGTCGCGGTCCAACACCGGGGAGCTGTTTTTT

v_gene: TRBV29-1
d_gene: TRBD2
j_gene: TRBJ2-2
CDR3aa: CSVLPGLAGTGELFF
CDR3nt: TGCAGCGTTCTACCGGGACTAGCAGGCACCGGGGAGCTGTTTTTT

v_gene: TRBV5-1
d_gene: TRBD2
j_gene: TRBJ2-7
CDR3aa: CASSLAPSGMDEQYF
CDR3nt: TGCGCCAGCAGCTTGGCCCCTAGCGGGATGGACGAGCAGTACTTC

v_gene: TRBV28
d_gene: TRBD1
j_gene: TRBJ1-2
CDR3aa: CASSRQGERYTF
CDR3nt: TGTGCCAGCAGCCGACAGGGGGAACGCTACACCTTC

v_gene: TRBV18
d_gene: TRBD1
j_gene: TRBJ1-2
CDR3aa: CASSPTDRGGGYTF
CDR3nt: TGTGCCAGCTCACCGACAGACAGAGGGGGCGGCTACACCTTC

v_gene: TRBV27
d_gene: .
j_gene: TRBJ2-5
CDR3aa: CASRGRRDQYF
CDR3nt: TGTGCCAGCAGGGGACGGAGGGACCAGTACTTC

v_gene: TRBV27
d_gene: .
j_gene: TRBJ2-3
CDR3aa: CASRLQGRAFTDTQYF
CDR3nt: TGTGCCAGCAGACTTCAGGGGCGGGCCTTTACAGATACGCAGTATTTT

v_gene: TRBV19
d_gene: TRBD1
j_gene: TRBJ1-1
CDR3aa: CASSIPDRDTEAFF
CDR3nt: TGTGCCAGTTCGATACCCGACAGGGACACTGAAGCTTTCTTT

v_gene: TRBV5-6
d_gene: TRBD2
j_gene: TRBJ2-7
CDR3aa: CASSIGTSGTPYEQYF
CDR3nt: TGTGCCAGCAGCATCGGGACTAGCGGGACCCCCTACGAGCAGTACTTC

v_gene: TRBV5-6
d_gene: .
j_gene: TRBJ2-1
CDR3aa: CASSFSYNEQFF
CDR3nt: TGTGCCAGCAGCTTCTCCTACAATGAGCAGTTCTTC

v_gene: TRBV6-5
d_gene: .
j_gene: TRBJ1-6
CDR3aa: CASSYGEILHF
CDR3nt: TGTGCCAGCAGTTACGGGGAAATCCTCCACTTT

v_gene: TRBV21-1
d_gene: .
j_gene: TRBJ2-5
CDR3aa: CASSKGEWESQETQYF
CDR3nt: TGTGCCAGCAGCAAAGGGGAATGGGAGTCGCAAGAGACCCAGTACTTC